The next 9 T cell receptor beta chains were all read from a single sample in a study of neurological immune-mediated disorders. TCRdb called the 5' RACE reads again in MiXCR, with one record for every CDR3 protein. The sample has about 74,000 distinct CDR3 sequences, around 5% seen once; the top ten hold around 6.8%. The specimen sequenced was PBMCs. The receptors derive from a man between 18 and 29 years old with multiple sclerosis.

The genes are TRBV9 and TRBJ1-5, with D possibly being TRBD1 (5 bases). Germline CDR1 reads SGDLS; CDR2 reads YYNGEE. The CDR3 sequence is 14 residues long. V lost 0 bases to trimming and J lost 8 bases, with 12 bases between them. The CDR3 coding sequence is TGTGCCAGCAGCGTAGGAACAGGAGGGGAGCCCCAGCATTTT. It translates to CASSVGTGGEPQHF. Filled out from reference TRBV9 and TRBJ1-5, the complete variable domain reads DSGVTQTPKHLITATGQRVTLRCSPRSGDLSVYWYQQSLDQGLQFLIQYYNGEERAKGNILERFSAQQFPDLHSELNLSSLELGDSALYFCASSVGTGGEPQHFGDGTRLSIL.

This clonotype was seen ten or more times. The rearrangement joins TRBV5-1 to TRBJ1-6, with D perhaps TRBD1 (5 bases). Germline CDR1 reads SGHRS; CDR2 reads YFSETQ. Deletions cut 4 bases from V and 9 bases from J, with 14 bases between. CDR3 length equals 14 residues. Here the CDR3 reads CASSPTAGSSPLHF. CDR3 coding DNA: TGCGCCAGCAGCCCGACAGCGGGTTCTTCACCCCTCCACTTT.

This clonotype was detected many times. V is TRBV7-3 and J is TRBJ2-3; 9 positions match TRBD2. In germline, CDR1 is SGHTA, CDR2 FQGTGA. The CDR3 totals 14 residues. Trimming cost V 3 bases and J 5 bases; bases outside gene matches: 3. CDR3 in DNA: TGTGCCAGCAGCTTTAGCGGGAGAGTAGATACGCAGTATTTT. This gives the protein CASSFSGRVDTQYF.

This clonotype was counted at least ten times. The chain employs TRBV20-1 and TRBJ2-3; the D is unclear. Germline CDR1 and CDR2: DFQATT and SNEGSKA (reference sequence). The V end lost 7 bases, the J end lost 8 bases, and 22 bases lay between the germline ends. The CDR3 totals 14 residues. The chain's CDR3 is CSVEGKKRPGTQYF. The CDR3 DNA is TGCAGTGTCGAAGGGAAAAAAAGACCGGGTACGCAGTATTTT.

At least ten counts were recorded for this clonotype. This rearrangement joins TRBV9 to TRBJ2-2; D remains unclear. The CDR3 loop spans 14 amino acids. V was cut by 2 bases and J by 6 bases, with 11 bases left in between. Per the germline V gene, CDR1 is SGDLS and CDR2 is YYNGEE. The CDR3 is CASSVLRMSGELFF. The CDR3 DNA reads TGTGCCAGCAGCGTTCTCAGGATGTCCGGGGAGCTGTTTTTT.

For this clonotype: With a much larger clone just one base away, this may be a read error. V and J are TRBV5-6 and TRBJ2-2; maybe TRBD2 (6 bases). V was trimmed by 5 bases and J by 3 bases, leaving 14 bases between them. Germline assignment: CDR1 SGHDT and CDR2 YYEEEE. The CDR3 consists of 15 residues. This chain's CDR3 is CASSLGTEYTGELFF. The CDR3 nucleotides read TGTGCCAGCAGTCTCGGGACTGAATACACCGGGGAGCTGTTTTTT.

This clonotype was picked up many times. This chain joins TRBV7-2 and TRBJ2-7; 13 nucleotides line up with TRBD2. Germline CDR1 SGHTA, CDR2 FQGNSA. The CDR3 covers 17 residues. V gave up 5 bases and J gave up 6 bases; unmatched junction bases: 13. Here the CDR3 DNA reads TGTGCCAGCAGCGATGCTCGGACTAGCGGGAGTCCGGCCGAGCAGTACTTC. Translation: CASSDARTSGSPAEQYF.

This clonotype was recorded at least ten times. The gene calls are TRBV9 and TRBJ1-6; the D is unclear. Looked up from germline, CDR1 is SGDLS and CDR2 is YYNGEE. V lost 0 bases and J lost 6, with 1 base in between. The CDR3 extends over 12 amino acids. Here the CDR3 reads CASSVANSPLHF. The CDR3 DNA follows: TGTGCCAGCAGCGTAGCTAATTCACCCCTCCACTTT.

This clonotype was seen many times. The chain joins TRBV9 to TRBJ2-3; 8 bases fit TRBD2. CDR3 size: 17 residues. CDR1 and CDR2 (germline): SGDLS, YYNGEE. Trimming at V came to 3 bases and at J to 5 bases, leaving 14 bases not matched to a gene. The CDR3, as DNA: TGTGCCAGCAGCGGGGGGGTAGGACTAGCCCTGGGAGATACGCAGTATTTT. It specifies CASSGGVGLALGDTQYF.